These 21 T cell receptor beta chains originate from one sample sequenced in a study of regulatory T cells in long-lasting Graves disease. Combining iRepertoire HTBI primers with Arm-PCR of CDR3 regions, the authors built TCR beta libraries. TCRdb itself ran the multiplex PCR reads through MiXCR, one entry per CDR3 protein. The sample lists approximately 440,000 distinct CDR3 sequences; about 17% were seen once. Indicated time point: newly diagnosed GD, antithyroid drugs for less than 3 months. The TCR library was made from RNA that had been extracted from PBMCs in TRIzol. These data also featured in a second study, about T cells in Graves' hyperthyroidism and ophthalmopathy.

The sequences come from peripheral blood mononuclear cells (PBMCs), collected at new diagnosis, from a patient treated with antithyroid drugs. The receptors derive from a man aged 40-50 years with Graves disease.

Note on this clonotype: Since a much larger clone is just one base distant, this may be a read error. The chain employs TRBV2 and TRBJ2-7; TRBD2 aligns across 14 bases. This CDR3 has 17 residues. The trim removed 1 base at V and 7 bases at J, leaving 9 bases unmatched. Germline V CDR1 and CDR2: SNHLY, FYNNEI. CDR3 loop: CASSEGGLAGDRDEQYF. The CDR3 bases are TGTGCCAGCAGTGAAGGGGGACTAGCGGGAGATAGGGATGAGCAGTACTTC.

This clonotype was detected many times. V and J are TRBV5-1 and TRBJ2-1; 8 positions match TRBD2. The trim removed 2 bases at V and 4 bases at J, leaving 2 bases unmatched. The CDR3 length is 14 residues. From germline, CDR1 is SGHRS and CDR2 YFSETQ. In DNA, the CDR3 is TGCGCCAGCAGCTTAACTAGCGGTTACAATGAGCAGTTCTTC. Its protein is CASSLTSGYNEQFF. Full variable domain (outside the CDR3, taken from reference TRBV5-1 and TRBJ2-1): KAGVTQTPRYLIKTRGQQVTLSCSPISGHRSVSWYQQTPGQGLQFLFEYFSETQRNKGNFPGRFSGRQFSNSRSEMNVSTLELGDSALYLCASSLTSGYNEQFFGPGTRLTVL.

This clonotype was detected ten times or more. DNA of the CDR3: TGTGCCAGCAGTTTGGACAGGGTCTATGGCTACACCTTC. Translated, it gives CASSLDRVYGYTF. The chain employs TRBV27 and TRBJ1-2, with 8 bases fitting TRBD1. Germline V gene sequence: CDR1 MNHEY, CDR2 SMNVEV (reference sequence). The V and J ends lost 3 bases and 4 bases, in that order; junction bases with no gene match: 1. This CDR3 comprises 13 residues.

Points on this clonotype: With a much larger clone just one base away, this may be a read error. The CDR3 region is CASRLRSGARDEQFF. DNA of the CDR3: TGCGCCAGCAGGCTTCGCTCAGGGGCTAGAGATGAGCAGTTCTTC. V and J are TRBV5-1 and TRBJ2-1, with D possibly TRBD1 on 6 matching bases. The CDR3 sequence is 15 residues long. With 5 bases removed from V and 8 bases from J, the gap between germline ends came to 20 bases. Germline CDR1 is SGHRS and CDR2 is YFSETQ.

V usage is TRBV24-1 and J usage is TRBJ2-2; no clear D. CDR1 and CDR2 (germline): KGHDR, SFDVKD. The V end was cut by 8 bases, the J end by 0 bases, with 6 bases between. This CDR3 contains 13 residues. CDR3 sequence reads: CATNTANTGELFF. In DNA, the CDR3 is TGTGCCACCAATACAGCGAACACCGGGGAGCTGTTTTTT.

This clonotype came up many times. This chain uses TRBV5-4 with TRBJ2-3, with TRBD2 identical over 10 bases. The CDR3 contains 15 residues. The germline CDR1 and CDR2 sequences are SGHNT and YYREEE (reference sequence). Trimming cost V 1 base and J 6 bases; bases outside gene matches: 5. This CDR3 reads CASSLTAGGPDTQYF. CDR3 nucleotides: TGTGCCAGCAGCTTGACAGCGGGAGGGCCCGATACGCAGTATTTT. Full variable domain (rest looked up from reference TRBV5-4 and TRBJ2-3): ETGVTQSPTHLIKTRGQQVTLRCSSQSGHNTVSWYQQALGQGPQFIFQYYREEENGRGNFPPRFSGLQFPNYSSELNVNALELDDSALYLCASSLTAGGPDTQYFGPGTRLTVL.

This clonotype was detected many times. This sequence joins TRBV27 and TRBJ2-3; weak D call: TRBD2 (5 bases). The germline gives CDR1 MNHEY, CDR2 SMNVEV (reference sequence). Trimming stripped 5 bases from V and 4 bases from J, with 22 bases between. The CDR3 is 17 residues long. CDR3 DNA sequence: TGTGCCAGCAGTCCCCTGGGGAGAAGGGCCGGAGCAGATACGCAGTATTTT. It translates to CASSPLGRRAGADTQYF.

The table lists this clonotype with many counts. This chain links TRBV9 with TRBJ2-2; D is undetermined. With 4 bases removed from V and 2 bases from J, the gap between germline ends came to 9 bases. CDR3 length: 14 amino acids. Per the germline V gene, CDR1 is SGDLS and CDR2 is YYNGEE. The CDR3 loop reads CASSPRPNTGELFF. The CDR3 region has the DNA TGTGCCAGCAGCCCTCGTCCCAACACCGGGGAGCTGTTTTTT.

DNA of the CDR3: TGTGCCAGCACGACTAGCGGGAGGAGAGGGGAGCTGTTTTTT. Residues: CASTTSGRRGELFF. V is TRBV9 and J is TRBJ2-2; 13 nucleotides match TRBD2. The CDR3 consists of 14 residues. V was pared by 6 bases and J by 8 bases, with 4 bases of the junction left unmatched. From germline, CDR1 is SGDLS and CDR2 YYNGEE.

This clonotype was recorded many times. The genes are TRBV6-1 and TRBJ2-1; the match to TRBD1 covers 7 bases. The CDR3 runs 15 residues. The V gene end was trimmed by 1 base and the J gene end by 6 bases; junction bases not matched to a gene: 6. CDR1 is MNHNS, CDR2 SASEGT, per germline. In DNA form, the CDR3 reads TGTGCCAGCAGTGAAGTCACAGGGGTTGGCAATGAGCAGTTCTTC. Its translation is CASSEVTGVGNEQFF.

This clonotype was found many times. CDR3 in amino acids: CASSITTGNYEQYF. The CDR3 bases are TGCGCCAGCAGCATCACGACAGGGAACTACGAGCAGTACTTC. The chain couples TRBV5-1 to TRBJ2-7; TRBD1 matches at 7 bases. There are 14 residues in the CDR3. Trimming cost V 4 bases and J 3 bases; bases outside gene matches: 7. CDR1 is SGHRS and CDR2 is YFSETQ in the germline V gene.

The table lists this clonotype with many counts. The rearrangement links TRBV28 to TRBJ2-5, with 9 nucleotides matching TRBD1. With V trimmed by 4 bases and J by 4 bases, 4 bases remained unmatched. CDR3 length: 14 residues. Germline V gene lookup returns CDR1 MDHEN and CDR2 SYDVKM. The chain's CDR3 is CASSSPQGAETQYF. As DNA, the CDR3 is TGTGCCAGCAGTTCCCCACAGGGGGCAGAGACCCAGTACTTC.

V is TRBV5-4 and J is TRBJ2-5, with D unresolved. This CDR3 spans 14 amino acids. Germline assignment: CDR1 SGHNT and CDR2 YYREEE (reference sequence). Trimming shortened V by 0 bases and J by 0 bases, and 6 bases separated the two germline ends. Here the CDR3 DNA reads TGTGCCAGCAGCTTGGCAACGAACCAAGAGACCCAGTACTTC. This sequence encodes CASSLATNQETQYF.

The chain links TRBV13 to TRBJ1-1; D is uncertain. CDR3 length: 12 residues. Deletions cut 4 bases from V and 6 bases from J, with 9 bases between. The germline CDR1 and CDR2 sequences are PRHDT and FYEKMQ (reference sequence). CDR3 bases: TGTGCCAGCAGCTGGAATCTAGCTGAAGCTTTCTTT. This sequence encodes CASSWNLAEAFF. The full variable domain, with the rest looked up from reference TRBV13 and TRBJ1-1, is AAGVIQSPRHLIKEKRETATLKCYPIPRHDTVYWYQQGPGQDPQFLISFYEKMQSDKGSIPDRFSAQQFSDYHSELNMSSLELGDSALYFCASSWNLAEAFFGQGTRLTVV.

In its sample, this clonotype was seen many times. This chain connects TRBV2 to TRBJ2-1, with 7 bases matching TRBD2. The germline gives CDR1 SNHLY, CDR2 FYNNEI. After removal of 8 bases from V and 0 bases from J, the junction contained 4 bases not matched to a gene. CDR3 length equals 14 residues. CDR3 amino acids: CASGGVLSYNEQFF. DNA of the CDR3: TGTGCCAGCGGGGGGGTCCTCTCCTACAATGAGCAGTTCTTC.

This clonotype was seen a handful of times. The chain is built from TRBV29-1 and TRBJ2-2; D remains ambiguous. This CDR3 has 14 amino acids. The V end lost 3 bases, the J end lost 7 bases, and 15 bases lay between the germline ends. Germline values: CDR1 SQVTM, CDR2 ANQGSEA. The CDR3 DNA reads as TGCAGCGTTGAGACCCAAGGACCCATCGGGGAGCTGTTTTTT. This gives the protein CSVETQGPIGELFF.

This clonotype was observed many times. CDR3 sequence reads: CATSLRTTEAFF. The CDR3 DNA sequence: TGTGCCACCTCACTCCGTACAACTGAAGCTTTCTTT. The chain links TRBV28 to TRBJ1-1, with unresolved D. Germline CDR1 and CDR2: MDHEN and SYDVKM. The CDR3 has 12 residues. Trimming took 10 bases from V and 5 from J, leaving 14 bases between them. Supplemented by reference TRBV28 and TRBJ1-1, the full variable domain reads DVKVTQSSRYLVKRTGEKVFLECVQDMDHENMFWYRQDPGLGLRLIYFSYDVKMKEKGDIPEGYSVSREKKERFSLILESASTNQTSMYLCATSLRTTEAFFGQGTRLTVV.

This clonotype was seen repeatedly, ten times or more. V is TRBV27 and J is TRBJ1-5, with D tentatively TRBD1 (5 bases). The length of the CDR3 is 14 residues. The germline V gene has CDR1 MNHEY and CDR2 SMNVEV (reference sequence). Trimming stripped 1 base from V and 5 bases from J, with 9 bases between. This CDR3 is CASSLWDGDQPQHF. CDR3 in DNA: TGTGCCAGCAGTTTATGGGACGGCGATCAGCCCCAGCATTTT.

This clonotype was counted ten times or more. This chain joins TRBV3-1 and TRBJ2-7, with D possibly TRBD2 on 5 matching bases. Trimming took off 2 bases at V and 7 bases at J, with 15 bases between the two ends. The CDR3 covers 14 residues. Germline V gene sequence: CDR1 LGHDT, CDR2 YNNKEL (reference sequence). CDR3 nucleotide sequence: TGTGCCAGCAGCCAACCAGGCCCGGGGAGTGAGCAGTACTTC. Protein product: CASSQPGPGSEQYF.

This clonotype came up many times. The V gene is TRBV2, the J gene TRBJ2-1, with 15 nucleotides matching TRBD2. The CDR3 spans 16 residues. CDR1 is SNHLY, CDR2 FYNNEI, per germline. Trimming took 6 bases from V and 7 from J; bases not matched to a gene: 7. CDR3 bases: TGTGCCAGCAGCCCTGCGGGGACTAGCGGGGGGAATGAGCAGTTCTTC. This codes for CASSPAGTSGGNEQFF.

This sequence joins TRBV5-4 and TRBJ2-3, with 12 bases matching TRBD1. V lost 4 bases, J lost 1 base, and 10 bases stayed unmatched. CDR3 length: 18 residues. Germline assignment: CDR1 SGHNT and CDR2 YYREEE (reference sequence). CDR3 sequence: CASSPPGTGGAGTDTQYF. CDR3 DNA sequence: TGTGCCAGCAGCCCCCCCGGGACAGGGGGCGCCGGCACAGATACGCAGTATTTT.